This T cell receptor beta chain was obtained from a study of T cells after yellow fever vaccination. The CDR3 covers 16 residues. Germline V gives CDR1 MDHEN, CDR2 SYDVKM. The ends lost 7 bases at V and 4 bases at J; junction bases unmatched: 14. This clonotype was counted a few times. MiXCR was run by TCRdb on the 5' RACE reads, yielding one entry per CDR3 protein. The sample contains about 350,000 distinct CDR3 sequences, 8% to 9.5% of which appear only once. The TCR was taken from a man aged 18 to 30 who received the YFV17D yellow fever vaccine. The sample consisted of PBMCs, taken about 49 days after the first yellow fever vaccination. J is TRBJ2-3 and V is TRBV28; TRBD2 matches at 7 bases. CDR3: CASKGAFGGGPDTQYF. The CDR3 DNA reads TGTGCCAGCAAAGGGGCTTTTGGGGGGGGTCCAGATACGCAGTATTTT.